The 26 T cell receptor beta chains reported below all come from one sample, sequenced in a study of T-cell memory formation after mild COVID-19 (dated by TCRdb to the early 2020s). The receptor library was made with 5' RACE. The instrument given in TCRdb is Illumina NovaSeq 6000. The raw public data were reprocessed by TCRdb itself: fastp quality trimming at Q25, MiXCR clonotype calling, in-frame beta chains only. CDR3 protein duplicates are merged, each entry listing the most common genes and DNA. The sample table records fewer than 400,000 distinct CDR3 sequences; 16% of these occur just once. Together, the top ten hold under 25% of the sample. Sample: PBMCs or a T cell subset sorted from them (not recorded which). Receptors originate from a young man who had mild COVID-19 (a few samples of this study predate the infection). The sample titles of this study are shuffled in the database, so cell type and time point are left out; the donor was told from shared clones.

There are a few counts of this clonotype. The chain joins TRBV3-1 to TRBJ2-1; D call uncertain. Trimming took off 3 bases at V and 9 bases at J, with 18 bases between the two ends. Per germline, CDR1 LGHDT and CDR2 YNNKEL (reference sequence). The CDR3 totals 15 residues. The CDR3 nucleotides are TGTGCCAGCAGCCAGATTTCGTGGGGTTTCGGTGAGCAGTTCTTC. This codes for CASSQISWGFGEQFF.

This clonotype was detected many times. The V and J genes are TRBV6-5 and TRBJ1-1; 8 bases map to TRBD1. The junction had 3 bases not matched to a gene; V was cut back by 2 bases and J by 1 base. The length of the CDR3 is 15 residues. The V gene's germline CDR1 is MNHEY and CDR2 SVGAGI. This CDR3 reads CASSYTGQGNTEAFF. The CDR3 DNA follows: TGTGCCAGCAGTTACACCGGACAGGGGAACACTGAAGCTTTCTTT.

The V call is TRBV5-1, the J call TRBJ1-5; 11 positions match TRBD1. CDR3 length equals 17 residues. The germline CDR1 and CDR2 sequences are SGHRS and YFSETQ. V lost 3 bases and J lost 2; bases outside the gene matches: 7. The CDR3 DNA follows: TGCGCCAGCAGCTCGGGACAGGGGGATTATGGCAATCAGCCCCAGCATTTT. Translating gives CASSSGQGDYGNQPQHF.

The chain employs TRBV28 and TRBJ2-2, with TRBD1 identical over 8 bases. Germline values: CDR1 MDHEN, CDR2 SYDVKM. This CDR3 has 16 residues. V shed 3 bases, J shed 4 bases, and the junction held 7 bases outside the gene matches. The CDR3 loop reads CASSFRGQVCTGELFF. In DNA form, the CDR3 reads TGTGCCAGCAGTTTTAGGGGACAGGTCTGCACCGGGGAGCTGTTTTTT.

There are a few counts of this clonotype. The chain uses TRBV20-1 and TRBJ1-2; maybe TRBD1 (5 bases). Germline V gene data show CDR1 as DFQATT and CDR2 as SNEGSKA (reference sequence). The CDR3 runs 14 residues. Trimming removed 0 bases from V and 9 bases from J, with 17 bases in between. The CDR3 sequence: CSARDPGPRGSYTF. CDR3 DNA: TGCAGTGCTAGAGATCCCGGGCCTCGGGGGAGCTACACCTTC.

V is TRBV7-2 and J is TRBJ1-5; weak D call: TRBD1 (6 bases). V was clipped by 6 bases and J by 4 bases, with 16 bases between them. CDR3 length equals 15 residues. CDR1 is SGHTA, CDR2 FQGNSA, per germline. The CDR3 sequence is CASSSRGGQNQPQHF. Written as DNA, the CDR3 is TGTGCCAGCAGTTCGCGGGGGGGACAAAATCAGCCCCAGCATTTT.

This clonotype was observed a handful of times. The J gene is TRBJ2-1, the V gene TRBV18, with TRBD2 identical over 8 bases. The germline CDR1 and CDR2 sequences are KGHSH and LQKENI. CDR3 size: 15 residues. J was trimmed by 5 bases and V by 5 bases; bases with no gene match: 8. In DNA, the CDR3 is TGTGCCAGCTCATCCTACGGGGGGGCGGACAATGAGCAGTTCTTC. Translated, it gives CASSSYGGADNEQFF.

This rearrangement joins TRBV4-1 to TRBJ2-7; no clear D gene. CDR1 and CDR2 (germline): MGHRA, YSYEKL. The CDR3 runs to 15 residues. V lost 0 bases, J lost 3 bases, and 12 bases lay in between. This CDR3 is CASSQDSRSLYEQYF. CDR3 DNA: TGCGCCAGCAGCCAAGATTCTCGGAGTCTCTACGAGCAGTACTTC.

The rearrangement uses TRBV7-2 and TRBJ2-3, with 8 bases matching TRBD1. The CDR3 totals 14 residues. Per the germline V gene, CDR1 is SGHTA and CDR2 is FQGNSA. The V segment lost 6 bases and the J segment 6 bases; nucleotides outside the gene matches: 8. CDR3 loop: CASSSDRVQDTQYF. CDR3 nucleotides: TGTGCCAGCAGTTCGGACAGGGTACAGGATACGCAGTATTTT.

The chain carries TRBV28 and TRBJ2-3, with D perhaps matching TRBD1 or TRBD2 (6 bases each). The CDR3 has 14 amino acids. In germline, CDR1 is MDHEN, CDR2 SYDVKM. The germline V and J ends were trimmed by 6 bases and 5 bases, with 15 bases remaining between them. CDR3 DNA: TGTGCCAGCAGGGAGTGGGGGCGGGGAGATACGCAGTATTTT. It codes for CASREWGRGDTQYF.

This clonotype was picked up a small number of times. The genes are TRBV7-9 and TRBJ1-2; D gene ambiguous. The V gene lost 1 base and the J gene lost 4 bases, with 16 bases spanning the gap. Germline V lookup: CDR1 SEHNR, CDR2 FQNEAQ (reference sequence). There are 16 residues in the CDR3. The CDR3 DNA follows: TGTGCCAGCAGCTTAGGAACGGCGGGATCCACCTATGGCTACACCTTC. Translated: CASSLGTAGSTYGYTF.

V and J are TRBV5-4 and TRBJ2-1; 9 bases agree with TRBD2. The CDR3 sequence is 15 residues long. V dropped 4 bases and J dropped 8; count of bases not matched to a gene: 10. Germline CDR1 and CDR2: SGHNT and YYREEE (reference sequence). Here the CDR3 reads CASSQALAGYYEQFF. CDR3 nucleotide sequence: TGTGCCAGCAGCCAAGCGCTAGCGGGGTACTATGAGCAGTTCTTC.

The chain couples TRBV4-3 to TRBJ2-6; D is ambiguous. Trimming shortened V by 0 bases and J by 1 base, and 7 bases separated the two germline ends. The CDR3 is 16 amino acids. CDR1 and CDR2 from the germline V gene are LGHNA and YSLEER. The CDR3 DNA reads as TGCGCCAGCAGCCAAGATCCTGCGTCTGGGGCCAACGTCCTGACTTTC. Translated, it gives CASSQDPASGANVLTF.

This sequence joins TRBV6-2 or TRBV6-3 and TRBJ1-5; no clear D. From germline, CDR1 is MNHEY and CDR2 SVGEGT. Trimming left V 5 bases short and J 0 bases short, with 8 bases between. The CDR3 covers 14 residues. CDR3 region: CASSTRDSNQPQHF. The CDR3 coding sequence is TGTGCCAGCAGTACGAGAGATAGCAATCAGCCCCAGCATTTT.

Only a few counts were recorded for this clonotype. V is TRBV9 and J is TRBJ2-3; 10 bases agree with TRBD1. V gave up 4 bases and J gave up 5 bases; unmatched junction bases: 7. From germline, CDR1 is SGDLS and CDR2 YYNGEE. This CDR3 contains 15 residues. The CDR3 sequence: CASSPRDRGIDTQYF. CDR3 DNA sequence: TGTGCCAGCAGCCCTCGGGACAGGGGCATAGATACGCAGTATTTT.

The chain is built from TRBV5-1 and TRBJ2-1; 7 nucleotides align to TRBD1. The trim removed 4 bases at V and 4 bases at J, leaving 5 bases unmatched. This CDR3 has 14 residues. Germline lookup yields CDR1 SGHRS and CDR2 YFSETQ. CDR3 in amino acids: CASSTGQSYNEQFF. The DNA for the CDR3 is TGCGCCAGCAGCACGGGACAGTCTTACAATGAGCAGTTCTTC.

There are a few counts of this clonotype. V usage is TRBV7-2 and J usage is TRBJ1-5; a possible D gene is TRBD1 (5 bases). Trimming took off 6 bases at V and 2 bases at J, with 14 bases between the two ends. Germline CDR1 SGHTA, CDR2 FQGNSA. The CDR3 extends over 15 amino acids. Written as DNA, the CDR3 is TGTGCCAGCAGTTGGGGCGGGGGTGGCAATCAGCCCCAGCATTTT. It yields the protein CASSWGGGGNQPQHF.

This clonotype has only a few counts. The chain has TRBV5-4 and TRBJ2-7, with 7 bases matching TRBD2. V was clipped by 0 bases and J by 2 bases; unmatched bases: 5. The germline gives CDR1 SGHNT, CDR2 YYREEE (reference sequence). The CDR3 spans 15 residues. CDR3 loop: CASSLDPAGAYEQYF. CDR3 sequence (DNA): TGTGCCAGCAGCTTGGACCCGGCGGGGGCCTACGAGCAGTACTTC. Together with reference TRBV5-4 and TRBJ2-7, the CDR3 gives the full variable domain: ETGVTQSPTHLIKTRGQQVTLRCSSQSGHNTVSWYQQALGQGPQFIFQYYREEENGRGNFPPRFSGLQFPNYSSELNVNALELDDSALYLCASSLDPAGAYEQYFGPGTRLTVT.

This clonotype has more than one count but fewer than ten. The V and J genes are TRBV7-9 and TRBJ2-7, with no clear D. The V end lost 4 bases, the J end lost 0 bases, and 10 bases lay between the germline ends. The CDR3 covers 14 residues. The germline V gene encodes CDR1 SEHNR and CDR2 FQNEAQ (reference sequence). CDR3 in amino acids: CASSSVSSSYEQYF. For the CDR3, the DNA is TGTGCCAGCAGCTCTGTATCTAGCTCCTACGAGCAGTACTTC.

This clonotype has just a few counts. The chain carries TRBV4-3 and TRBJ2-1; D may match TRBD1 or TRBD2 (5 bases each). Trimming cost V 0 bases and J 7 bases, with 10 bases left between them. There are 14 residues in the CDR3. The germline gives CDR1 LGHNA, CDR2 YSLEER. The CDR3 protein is CASSQESWGNEQFF. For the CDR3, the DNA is TGCGCCAGCAGCCAAGAAAGTTGGGGGAATGAGCAGTTCTTC.

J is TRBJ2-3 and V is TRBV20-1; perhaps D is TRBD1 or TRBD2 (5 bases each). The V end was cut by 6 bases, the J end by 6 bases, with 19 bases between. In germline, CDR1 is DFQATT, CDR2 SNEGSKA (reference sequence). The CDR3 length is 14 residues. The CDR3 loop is CSAPLEGTWDTQYF. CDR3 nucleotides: TGCAGTGCGCCGCTCGAGGGGACGTGGGATACGCAGTATTTT.

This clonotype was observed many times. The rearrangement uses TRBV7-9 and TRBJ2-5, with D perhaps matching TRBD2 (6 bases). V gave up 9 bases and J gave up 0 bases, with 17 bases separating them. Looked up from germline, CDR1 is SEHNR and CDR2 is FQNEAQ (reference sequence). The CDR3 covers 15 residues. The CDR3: CASRAGRGNQETQYF. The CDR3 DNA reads TGTGCCAGTCGGGCGGGACGGGGAAACCAAGAGACCCAGTACTTC.

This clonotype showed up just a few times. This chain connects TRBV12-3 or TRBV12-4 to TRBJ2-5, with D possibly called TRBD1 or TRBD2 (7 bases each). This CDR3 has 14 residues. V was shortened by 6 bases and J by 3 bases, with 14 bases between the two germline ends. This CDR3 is CASSPTGREETQYF. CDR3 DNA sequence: TGTGCCAGCAGCCCGACAGGGAGGGAAGAGACCCAGTACTTC.

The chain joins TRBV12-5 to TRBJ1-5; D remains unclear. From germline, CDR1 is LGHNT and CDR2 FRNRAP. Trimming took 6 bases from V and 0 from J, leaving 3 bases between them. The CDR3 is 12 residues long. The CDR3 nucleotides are TGTGCTAGTGGGAATAGCAATCAGCCCCAGCATTTT. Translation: CASGNSNQPQHF.

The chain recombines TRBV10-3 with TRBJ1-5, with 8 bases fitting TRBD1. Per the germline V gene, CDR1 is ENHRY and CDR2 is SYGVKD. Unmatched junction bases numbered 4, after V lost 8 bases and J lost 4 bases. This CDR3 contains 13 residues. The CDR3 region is CAIQTGENQPQHF. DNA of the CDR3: TGTGCCATCCAGACAGGGGAGAATCAGCCCCAGCATTTT.

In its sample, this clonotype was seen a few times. This CDR3 reads CASSFDGGHDEQFF. In DNA, the CDR3 is TGCGCCAGCAGCTTCGACGGGGGGCACGATGAGCAGTTCTTC. This chain links TRBV5-1 with TRBJ2-1, with D tentatively TRBD2 (7 bases). The CDR3 length is 14 residues. CDR1 and CDR2 (germline): SGHRS, YFSETQ. The V end lost 2 bases, the J end lost 8 bases, and 14 bases lay between the germline ends. Combining the CDR3 with reference TRBV5-1 and TRBJ2-1 gives the whole variable domain KAGVTQTPRYLIKTRGQQVTLSCSPISGHRSVSWYQQTPGQGLQFLFEYFSETQRNKGNFPGRFSGRQFSNSRSEMNVSTLELGDSALYLCASSFDGGHDEQFFGPGTRLTVL.